The 3 T cell receptor beta chains listed next were all sequenced from one sample in a study of cytomegalovirus exposure and HLA in healthy donors. Primers for the PCR totalled 60 Vbeta and 13 Jbeta. This table comes from immunoSEQ multiplex PCR, and its TCRdb copy is limited to in-frame clones, with some not included. The sample holds 95,000 to 150,000 clones, over 65% seen once. Sequenced sample: PBMCs. The receptors come from a man aged 50-60 years in good health and CMV-seronegative.

The rearrangement links TRBV19 to TRBJ1-6; D is perhaps TRBD1 (6 bases). V lost 5 bases to trimming and J lost 7 bases, with 9 bases between them. The germline V gene has CDR1 LNHDA and CDR2 SQIVND (reference sequence). The CDR3 has 13 amino acids. CDR3: CASSPQGNSPLHF. In nucleotides, the CDR3 is TGTGCCAGTAGTCCGCAGGGGAATTCACCCCTCCACTTT.

This chain joins TRBV6-6 and TRBJ1-2, with 7 bases that match TRBD1. This CDR3 has 13 residues. V gave up 6 bases and J gave up 5 bases; unmatched junction bases: 6. Germline V CDR1 and CDR2: MNHNY, SVGAGI (reference sequence). The CDR3 DNA reads TGTGCCAGCAGGGGACAGAGGGGGTATGGCTACACCTTC. Amino acid sequence: CASRGQRGYGYTF.

The chain combines TRBV5-1 with TRBJ1-1, with 12 bases matching TRBD1. V lost 0 bases and J lost 2; bases outside the gene matches: 5. CDR1 and CDR2 (germline): SGHRS, YFSETQ. The CDR3 length is 17 residues. DNA for the CDR3: TGCGCCAGCAGCTTGGAAGGGACAGGGGGCGCAAACACTGAAGCTTTCTTT. This codes for CASSLEGTGGANTEAFF.